These T cell receptor beta chains were read from a single sample in a study of shared clonotypes between healthy human individuals. Here immunoSEQ multiplex PCR was the method, and the copy in TCRdb shows in-frame clones only, minus some. Of about 700,000 clones in the sample, approximately 79% are singletons; the top ten hold 1.5% to 2%. The source material was memory CD4+ T cells sorted from blood. The receptors derive from a woman aged 30 to 39 in good health. The CDR3 runs from the conserved cysteine through the conserved F or W. D genes are given only for firm matches. Part of the rows lack a size; the others show once, few, many or a class for expanded clones.

size: few; V: TRBV6-1; D: .; J: TRBJ1-5; CDR3: CASYTGHWDQPQHF; DNA: TGTGCCAGCTACACGGGACATTGGGATCAGCCCCAGCATTTT
size: few; V: TRBV4-2; D: .; J: TRBJ2-7; CDR3: CASSQAASASYEQYF; DNA: TGTGCCAGCAGCCAAGCGGCCAGTGCCTCCTACGAGCAGTACTTC
size: few; V: TRBV7-9; D: .; J: TRBJ1-1; CDR3: CASSRTEAPLEAFF; DNA: TGTGCCAGCAGTCGGACAGAGGCGCCACTTGAAGCTTTCTTT
size: .; V: TRBV2; D: .; J: TRBJ1-2; CDR3: CASSEGDTTYGYTF; DNA: TGTGCCAGCAGTGAAGGGGACACCACTTATGGCTACACCTTC
size: .; V: TRBV18; D: .; J: TRBJ1-3; CDR3: CASSPSRAGGNTIYF; DNA: TGTGCCAGCTCACCTAGTCGGGCTGGGGGAAACACCATATATTTT
size: .; V: TRBV11-2; D: .; J: TRBJ2-7; CDR3: CASSFSGDYEQYF; DNA: TGTGCCAGCAGCTTCAGCGGTGATTACGAGCAGTACTTC
size: .; V: TRBV7-2; D: TRBD2; J: TRBJ2-7; CDR3: CASSIAAGDYEQYF; DNA: TGTGCCAGCAGCATAGCAGCGGGGGACTACGAGCAGTACTTC
size: few; V: TRBV11-2; D: TRBD2; J: TRBJ2-1; CDR3: CASNVLRENNEQFF; DNA: TGTGCCAGCAATGTGTTGCGGGAGAACAATGAGCAGTTCTTC
size: .; V: TRBV11-2; D: .; J: TRBJ2-5; CDR3: CASSLLRGRGTQYF; DNA: TGTGCCAGCAGCTTACTCCGGGGTCGAGGGACCCAGTACTTC
size: .; V: TRBV5-6; D: .; J: TRBJ2-2; CDR3: CASSSAGMAGELFF; DNA: TGTGCCAGCAGCTCTGCAGGGATGGCCGGGGAGCTGTTTTTT
size: .; V: TRBV6-5; D: .; J: TRBJ2-7; CDR3: CASSYSGVLSPYEQYF; DNA: TGTGCCAGCAGTTACTCAGGCGTCCTATCCCCCTACGAGCAGTACTTC
size: .; V: TRBV7-8; D: TRBD2; J: TRBJ2-1; CDR3: CASSLVVGSGRANNEQFF; DNA: TGTGCCAGCAGCTTAGTGGTTGGGAGCGGGAGGGCCAACAATGAGCAGTTCTTC
size: few; V: TRBV30; D: .; J: TRBJ1-2; CDR3: CAWNTDSGGGYTF; DNA: TGTGCCTGGAATACGGATTCTGGGGGTGGCTACACCTTC
size: .; V: TRBV28; D: TRBD1; J: TRBJ1-1; CDR3: CASYGTGLGTEAFF; DNA: TGTGCCAGCTATGGGACAGGGCTTGGAACTGAAGCTTTCTTT
size: once; V: TRBV28; D: TRBD2; J: TRBJ2-3; CDR3: CASSGLGLAGGDTQYF; DNA: TGTGCCAGCAGTGGCCTGGGACTAGCGGGAGGAGATACGCAGTATTTT
size: .; V: TRBV6-6; D: .; J: TRBJ1-1; CDR3: CASSYSDTNTEAFF; DNA: TGTGCCAGCAGTTACTCCGACACGAACACTGAAGCTTTCTTT
size: .; V: TRBV7-9; D: .; J: TRBJ2-7; CDR3: CASSIEASHSYEQCF; DNA: TGTGCCAGCAGCATAGAAGCCTCCCATTCCTACGAGCAGTGCTTC
size: .; V: TRBV19; D: .; J: TRBJ1-3; CDR3: CASSPSIGRSGNTIYF; DNA: TGTGCCAGTAGCCCTAGTATAGGGCGCTCTGGAAACACCATATATTTT
size: .; V: TRBV28; D: .; J: TRBJ2-7; CDR3: CASSPGSVPSSYEQYF; DNA: TGTGCCAGCAGTCCGGGGTCGGTCCCGAGCTCCTACGAGCAGTACTTC
size: .; V: TRBV7-2; D: .; J: TRBJ2-7; CDR3: CASSSYDEQYF; DNA: TGTGCCAGCAGCTCCTACGACGAGCAGTACTTC
size: once; V: TRBV15; D: .; J: TRBJ2-1; CDR3: CATSREVSSNNEQFF; DNA: TGTGCCACCAGCAGAGAGGTCAGCTCAAACAATGAGCAGTTCTTC
size: many; V: TRBV7-9; D: .; J: TRBJ2-7; CDR3: CASSQGTGYYEQYF; DNA: TGTGCCAGCAGCCAAGGGACTGGGTACTACGAGCAGTACTTC
size: .; V: TRBV28; D: .; J: TRBJ1-1; CDR3: CASSEIQGRMNTEAFF; DNA: TGTGCCAGCAGCGAAATACAGGGAAGGATGAACACTGAAGCTTTCTTT
size: .; V: TRBV6-4; D: .; J: TRBJ2-3; CDR3: CASSLGAADTQYF; DNA: TGTGCCAGCAGTCTCGGGGCCGCAGATACGCAGTATTTT
size: .; V: TRBV7-7; D: TRBD1; J: TRBJ2-2; CDR3: CASSRGQGWTGELFF; DNA: TGTGCCAGCAGCCGAGGACAGGGATGGACCGGGGAGCTGTTTTTT
size: .; V: TRBV5-6; D: .; J: TRBJ1-3; CDR3: CASSSSYSGNTIYF; DNA: TGTGCCAGCAGCTCCAGTTACTCTGGAAACACCATATATTTT
size: .; V: TRBV28; D: .; J: TRBJ1-1; CDR3: CASSLSWVSPGYTEAFF; DNA: TGTGCCAGCAGTTTATCCTGGGTTAGCCCTGGGTACACTGAAGCTTTCTTT
size: .; V: TRBV5-1; D: .; J: TRBJ2-1; CDR3: CASSLVFGTSSYNEQFF; DNA: TGCGCCAGCAGCTTGGTTTTTGGGACAAGCTCCTACAATGAGCAGTTCTTC
size: few; V: TRBV10-1; D: TRBD2; J: TRBJ2-2; CDR3: CASSERGGDTGELFF; DNA: TGCGCCAGCAGTGAACGGGGAGGGGACACCGGGGAGCTGTTTTTT
size: .; V: TRBV28; D: .; J: TRBJ1-5; CDR3: CASRAGFLGPQHF; DNA: TGTGCCAGCAGAGCAGGTTTCCTAGGGCCCCAGCATTTT
size: few; V: TRBV6-6; D: TRBD2; J: TRBJ2-7; CDR3: CASRRTSGSSYEQYF; DNA: TGTGCCAGCAGGCGGACTAGCGGGAGCTCCTACGAGCAGTACTTC
size: .; V: TRBV10-3; D: .; J: TRBJ2-7; CDR3: CAISGTPTYEQYF; DNA: TGTGCCATCTCGGGGACACCTACCTACGAGCAGTACTTC
size: .; V: TRBV28; D: TRBD1; J: TRBJ2-5; CDR3: CASSSGTAETQYF; DNA: TGTGCCAGCAGTTCCGGGACAGCAGAGACCCAGTACTTC
size: .; V: TRBV6-1; D: .; J: TRBJ1-2; CDR3: CASSGGLSYTF; DNA: TGTGCCAGCAGTGGGGGTCTGAGCTACACCTTC
size: .; V: TRBV7-7; D: TRBD2; J: TRBJ2-7; CDR3: CASSLVPSGSDEQYF; DNA: TGTGCCAGCAGCTTAGTTCCTAGCGGGAGCGACGAGCAGTACTTC
size: .; V: TRBV5-1; D: .; J: TRBJ2-5; CDR3: CASSLGQAEETQYF; DNA: TGCGCCAGCAGCTTGGGACAGGCAGAAGAGACCCAGTACTTC
size: few; V: TRBV28; D: .; J: TRBJ1-2; CDR3: CASSFTGAYTF; DNA: TGTGCCAGCAGTTTTACGGGGGCCTACACCTTC
size: .; V: TRBV5-1; D: .; J: TRBJ1-1; CDR3: CASGKTLSNTEAFF; DNA: TGCGCCAGCGGAAAGACATTGTCAAACACTGAAGCTTTCTTT
size: .; V: TRBV5-1; D: TRBD2; J: TRBJ2-3; CDR3: CASTEISGGTDTQYF; DNA: TGCGCCAGCACCGAGATTAGCGGGGGCACAGATACGCAGTATTTT
size: .; V: TRBV7-9; D: TRBD2; J: TRBJ2-1; CDR3: CASRSSSGSYNEQFF; DNA: TGTGCCAGCAGGTCTTCTAGCGGGAGTTACAATGAGCAGTTCTTC
size: .; V: TRBV7-2; D: .; J: TRBJ2-3; CDR3: CASSFQGWDTQYF; DNA: TGTGCCAGCAGCTTTCAGGGGTGGGATACGCAGTATTTT
size: .; V: TRBV28; D: .; J: TRBJ1-6; CDR3: CASSAGTGWNHLHF; DNA: TGTGCCAGCAGTGCCGGGACTGGATGGAATCACCTCCACTTT
size: few; V: TRBV18; D: .; J: TRBJ1-1; CDR3: CASSPRTDYNTEAFF; DNA: TGTGCCAGCTCGCCACGGACGGACTATAACACTGAAGCTTTCTTT
size: .; V: TRBV21-1; D: .; J: TRBJ1-1; CDR3: CASPEGGSGITEAFF; DNA: TGTGCCAGCCCTGAGGGGGGGTCGGGGATCACTGAAGCTTTCTTT
size: .; V: TRBV5-4; D: .; J: TRBJ1-3; CDR3: CASSDGATGNTIYF; DNA: TGTGCCAGCAGCGATGGGGCGACTGGAAACACCATATATTTT
size: .; V: TRBV7-9; D: .; J: TRBJ2-3; CDR3: CASSLRDSTDTQYF; DNA: TGTGCCAGCAGCCTCCGGGACAGCACAGATACGCAGTATTTT